One sample yielded the 27 T cell receptor beta chains listed below, sequenced in a study of T and B cells in COVID-19 patients. From blood, roughly 220-550 ng of genomic DNA served as TRB template. TRB rearrangements were amplified by multiplex PCR with BIOMED2 TRB-A/B primers. TCRdb called the multiplex PCR reads again in MiXCR, with one record for every CDR3 protein. The repertoire includes 1,500 to 2,000 distinct CDR3 sequences, 23% of them detected once, and under 60% sits in the top ten. Material for sequencing was blood. These receptors came from a human donor with active COVID-19.

This chain connects TRBV28 to TRBJ1-2; TRBD1 is a possible D gene (6 bases). Trimming removed 3 bases at V and 6 bases at J, with 11 bases between. The germline gives CDR1 MDHEN, CDR2 SYDVKM. This CDR3 has 13 residues. CDR3 DNA sequence: TGTGCCAGCAGTTTCGCAGGGGAAAATGGCTACACCTTC. Translating it yields CASSFAGENGYTF.

On this clonotype: This may stem from a read error, because a much larger clone lies one nucleotide away. V usage is TRBV6-1 and J usage is TRBJ1-2; D possibly corresponds to TRBD1 (5 bases). The CDR3 runs to 13 residues. Looked up from germline, CDR1 is MNHNS and CDR2 is SASEGT. For the CDR3, the DNA is TGTGCCAGCAGTCGTGCAGGGAACTATAGCTACACCTTC. Translated, it gives CASSRAGNYSYTF.

The CDR3 nucleotides are TGTGCCATCAGTTCCGGGACTAGCGGCTACGAGCAGTACTTC. This encodes CAISSGTSGYEQYF. V gene TRBV10-3 combines with J gene TRBJ2-7, with 11 positions matching TRBD2. This CDR3 has 14 amino acids. Germline assignment: CDR1 ENHRY and CDR2 SYGVKD. With 5 bases clipped from V and 3 bases from J, the junction kept 3 bases outside the gene matches.

The chain combines TRBV10-1 with TRBJ1-2; the D gene is possibly TRBD1 (6 bases). The germline V gene has CDR1 WNHNN and CDR2 SYGVQD (reference sequence). The CDR3 contains 13 residues. Between the trimmed V and J ends, which lost 8 bases and 5 bases, there was a span of 15 bases. DNA for the CDR3: TGCGCCAGCTCTTTCCAGGGGTCATATGGCTACACCTTC. Its protein product is CASSFQGSYGYTF.

With respect to this clonotype: The junction does not match germline at one end; this may be a read error. The chain uses TRBV6-1 and TRBJ2-1, with D unclear. The length of the CDR3 is 11 residues. CDR1 is MNHNS, CDR2 SASEGT, per germline. This chain's CDR3 is CASREAQEQFF. In DNA, the CDR3 is TGTGCCAGCAGGGAAGCCCAGGAGCAGTTCTTC.

With regard to this clonotype: The CDR3 does not close with the conserved phenylalanine or tryptophan, likely indicating a read error. The gene calls are TRBV6-1 and TRBJ1-2; D might be TRBD1 (5 bases). The CDR3 extends over 14 amino acids. V dropped 1 base and J dropped 4 bases, with 10 bases sitting between them. Germline values: CDR1 MNHNS, CDR2 SASEGT. Here the CDR3 reads CASSEDRRSYGYTL. The CDR3 DNA sequence: TGTGCCAGCAGTGAAGACAGGCGAAGCTATGGCTACACCCTC.

This clonotype is large. J is TRBJ2-3 and V is TRBV19; the match to TRBD2 covers 11 bases. V was pared by 4 bases and J by 6 bases, with 12 bases of the junction left unmatched. Looked up from germline, CDR1 is LNHDA and CDR2 is SQIVND (reference sequence). CDR3 length: 17 amino acids. Here the CDR3 reads CASSTNLGASGRDTQYF. Written as DNA, the CDR3 is TGTGCCAGTAGTACCAATCTCGGGGCTAGCGGGAGGGATACGCAGTATTTT.

Note on this clonotype: Compared with germline, one end of the junction differs, possibly owing to a read error. The chain links TRBV19 to TRBJ2-3; 7 bases are shared with TRBD1. Per germline, CDR1 LNHDA and CDR2 SQIVND (reference sequence). This CDR3 spans 15 amino acids. CDR3 nucleotides: TGTGCCAGTAGAGAGGGACAGCTTAGCACACATACGCAGTATTTT. Encoded protein: CASREGQLSTHTQYF. The variable domain in full, with the rest retrieved from reference TRBV19 and TRBJ2-3, is DGGITQSPKYLFRKEGQNVTLSCEQNLNHDAMYWYRQDPGQGLRLIYYSQIVNDFQKGDIAEGYSVSREKKESFPLTVTSAQKNPTAFYLCASREGQLSTHTQYFGPGTRLTVL.

V usage is TRBV6-2 or TRBV6-3 and J usage is TRBJ2-1, with 14 positions matching TRBD2. Germline CDR1 reads MNHEY; CDR2 reads SVGEGT. CDR3 length: 17 amino acids. The V gene end was trimmed by 4 bases and the J gene end by 2 bases; junction bases not matched to a gene: 4. In DNA, the CDR3 is TGTGCCAGCAGTTTGGGACTAGCGGGAGCCCCCTACAATGAGCAGTTCTTC. It specifies CASSLGLAGAPYNEQFF.

Comments on this clonotype: A read error is possible here, since a much larger clone lies one base away. The chain combines TRBV12-3 or TRBV12-4 with TRBJ1-1; D not certain. With 6 bases removed from V and 4 bases from J, the gap between germline ends came to 9 bases. This CDR3 has 12 amino acids. CDR3 DNA: TGTGCCAGCAGCTCAGGTTTCACTGAAGCTTTCTTT. This sequence encodes CASSSGFTEAFF.

This clonotype was detected only a few times. V gene TRBV12-3 or TRBV12-4 combines with J gene TRBJ2-7; D might be TRBD1 or TRBD2, each matching 5 bases. The CDR3 has 15 residues. V lost 4 bases and J 3 bases, leaving 16 bases between the germline ends. CDR3 sequence: CASSSRPGAIYEQYF. The CDR3 bases are TGTGCCAGCAGTTCCCGGCCCGGGGCTATCTACGAGCAGTACTTC.

By sample share, this clonotype is medium-sized (0.01 to 0.1%). The chain has TRBV6-2 or TRBV6-3 and TRBJ2-5, with D possibly being TRBD2 (6 bases). Deletions cut 4 bases from V and 4 bases from J, with 10 bases between. Germline V lookup: CDR1 MNHEY, CDR2 SVGEGT. The CDR3 is 13 residues long. In nucleotides, the CDR3 is TGTGCCAGCAGTTGGGGGGACGGAGAGACCCAGTACTTC. Protein product: CASSWGDGETQYF.

Note on this clonotype: One end of the junction is discordant with germline, which a read error may explain. V usage is TRBV7-2 and J usage is TRBJ1-2, with 9 bases matching TRBD1. The germline gives CDR1 SGHTA, CDR2 FQGNSA. The CDR3 contains 16 residues. Here the CDR3 DNA reads TGTGCCAACAGCTTAGAACTCCGGGACAGGGCTAATGGCTACACCTTC. It yields the protein CANSLELRDRANGYTF.

Sample share makes this clonotype medium-sized (0.01 to 0.1%). V and J are TRBV19 and TRBJ2-1, with 8 bases aligning to TRBD2. Germline CDR1 is LNHDA and CDR2 is SQIVND (reference sequence). J lost 4 bases, V lost 7 bases, and 6 bases had no gene match. This CDR3 contains 14 residues. The CDR3 DNA follows: TGTGCCAGTAATCCTCGGGAGGGATACAATGAGCAGTTCTTC. Translated: CASNPREGYNEQFF. The entire variable domain, with the rest obtained from reference TRBV19 and TRBJ2-1, is as follows: DGGITQSPKYLFRKEGQNVTLSCEQNLNHDAMYWYRQDPGQGLRLIYYSQIVNDFQKGDIAEGYSVSREKKESFPLTVTSAQKNPTAFYLCASNPREGYNEQFFGPGTRLTVL.

By its share, this clonotype is medium-sized. The rearrangement joins TRBV15 to TRBJ2-2, with D perhaps matching TRBD2 (6 bases). CDR1 is LNHNV, CDR2 YYDKDF, per germline (reference sequence). V gave up 2 bases and J gave up 5 bases, with 12 bases separating them. The CDR3 is made up of 15 amino acids. CDR3 DNA sequence: TGTGCCACCAGCAGATCGACCAGCGGGACCGGGGAGCTGTTTTTT. It translates to CATSRSTSGTGELFF.

This clonotype came up a few times. The rearrangement uses TRBV20-1 and TRBJ2-2; 11 positions match TRBD2. Germline CDR1 DFQATT, CDR2 SNEGSKA (reference sequence). V was clipped by 2 bases and J by 2 bases; unmatched bases: 7. The CDR3 consists of 17 residues. The DNA for the CDR3 is TGCAGTGCTAGAAGGGCTAGCGGGGGGCTAAACACCGGGGAGCTGTTTTTT. It encodes CSARRASGGLNTGELFF.

This clonotype is categorized as medium-sized. The rearrangement joins TRBV5-4 to TRBJ2-5, with D possibly called TRBD1 or TRBD2 (5 bases each). CDR3 length equals 13 residues. Germline V lookup: CDR1 SGHNT, CDR2 YYREEE (reference sequence). V lost 0 bases to trimming and J lost 4 bases, with 7 bases between them. CDR3 DNA sequence: TGTGCCAGCAGCTTGGGGGACGGAGAGACCCAGTACTTC. This gives the protein CASSLGDGETQYF.

Only a few counts were recorded for this clonotype. V is TRBV20-1 and J is TRBJ2-7; D is perhaps TRBD2 (6 bases). CDR3 size: 15 residues. Per the germline V gene, CDR1 is DFQATT and CDR2 is SNEGSKA (reference sequence). V was pared by 6 bases and J by 0 bases, with 18 bases between. This chain's CDR3 is CSARGRDSSSYEQYF. CDR3 DNA sequence: TGCAGTGCCCGGGGAAGGGACTCTAGCTCCTACGAGCAGTACTTC.

The chain couples TRBV7-9 to TRBJ2-1; TRBD2 aligns across 9 bases. Germline CDR1 SEHNR, CDR2 FQNEAQ (reference sequence). The CDR3 extends over 17 amino acids. The J segment lost 9 bases and the V segment lost 0 bases, leaving 12 bases of the junction unmatched. The DNA for the CDR3 is TGTGCCAGCAGCTTAGCGAAAAGCGGGAGGCGAGGGGGTGAGCAGTTCTTC. This gives the protein CASSLAKSGRRGGEQFF.

This clonotype is medium-sized within its sample. The rearrangement links TRBV19 to TRBJ1-1; 12 bases fit TRBD1. CDR1 is LNHDA, CDR2 SQIVND, per germline (reference sequence). V lost 7 bases, J lost 4 bases, and 10 bases stayed unmatched. The CDR3 extends over 16 amino acids. The DNA of the CDR3 is TGTGCCAGTACCACTGGGACAGGGGGCTCGGTCACTGAAGCTTTCTTT. Its protein is CASTTGTGGSVTEAFF.

This clonotype was detected a few times. The chain is built from TRBV20-1 and TRBJ2-2; either TRBD1 or TRBD2 may fit D (9 bases each). The V end lost 6 bases, the J end lost 4 bases, and 27 bases lay between the germline ends. Germline V gene lookup returns CDR1 DFQATT and CDR2 SNEGSKA (reference sequence). The CDR3 totals 18 residues. CDR3 coding DNA: TGCAGTGCGCCCGGGACAGGGAAAGCGGGAGGCGGCACCGGGGAGCTGTTTTTT. It is translated as CSAPGTGKAGGGTGELFF.

Judged by abundance, this clonotype is medium-sized. The chain links TRBV5-5 to TRBJ1-3; D is undetermined. V lost 2 bases and J lost 0, with 9 bases in between. Germline V gene sequence: CDR1 SGHKS, CDR2 YYEKEE (reference sequence). The CDR3 runs to 15 residues. As DNA, the CDR3 is TGTGCCAGCAGCTTTGACAACTACTCTGGAAACACCATATATTTT. Protein: CASSFDNYSGNTIYF. Together with reference TRBV5-5 and TRBJ1-3, the CDR3 gives the full variable domain: DAGVTQSPTHLIKTRGQQVTLRCSPISGHKSVSWYQQVLGQGPQFIFQYYEKEERGRGNFPDRFSARQFPNYSSELNVNALLLGDSALYLCASSFDNYSGNTIYFGEGSWLTVV.

This clonotype is deemed large. This chain connects TRBV11-1 to TRBJ2-6; no definite D call. V shed 1 base and J shed 0 bases, with 10 bases lying between them. The germline gives CDR1 SGHAT, CDR2 FQDESV (reference sequence). The CDR3 has 17 residues. CDR3 sequence: CASSLVRRVSGANVLTF. The CDR3 DNA reads as TGTGCCAGCAGCTTAGTGCGGAGAGTCTCTGGGGCCAACGTCCTGACTTTC. The variable domain in full, completed from reference TRBV11-1 and TRBJ2-6, reads EAEVAQSPRYKITEKSQAVAFWCDPISGHATLYWYRQILGQGPELLVQFQDESVVDDSQLPKDRFSAERLKGVDSTLKIQPAELGDSAMYLCASSLVRRVSGANVLTFGAGSRLTVL.

This clonotype qualifies as medium-sized. J is TRBJ2-3 and V is TRBV30; D perhaps matches TRBD1 (6 bases). Trimming left V 3 bases short and J 2 bases short, with 24 bases between. The CDR3 extends over 18 amino acids. In germline, CDR1 is GTSNPN, CDR2 SVGIG (reference sequence). The CDR3 region has the DNA TGTGCCTGGAGAAAACAGGGCAAAAAATGGGCCACCACAGATACGCAGTATTTT. Amino acid sequence: CAWRKQGKKWATTDTQYF. Looking up the rest from reference TRBV30 and TRBJ2-3 gives the full variable domain: SQTIHQWPATLVQPVGSPLSLECTVEGTSNPNLYWYRQAAGRGLQLLFYSVGIGQISSEVPQNLSASRPQDRQFILSSKKLLLSDSGFYLCAWRKQGKKWATTDTQYFGPGTRLTVL.

The V gene is TRBV9, the J gene TRBJ2-7, with D maybe TRBD1 (6 bases). The CDR3 runs to 15 residues. Trimming removed 0 bases at V and 2 bases at J, with 12 bases between. The V gene's germline CDR1 is SGDLS and CDR2 YYNGEE. CDR3 DNA: TGTGCCAGCAGCGTAGCCGCAGGGGATACCTACGAGCAGTACTTC. This gives the protein CASSVAAGDTYEQYF.

The gene calls are TRBV6-5 and TRBJ2-4, with 7 bases aligning to TRBD1. The CDR3 has 14 residues. Trimming took 5 bases from V and 7 from J; bases not matched to a gene: 8. Germline V gene data show CDR1 as MNHEY and CDR2 as SVGAGI. CDR3 residues: CASSKAGGGNIQYF. CDR3 DNA: TGTGCCAGCAGTAAGGCAGGGGGTGGGAACATTCAGTACTTC.

This chain joins TRBV4-3 and TRBJ2-7; 7 nucleotides match TRBD2. Germline loops: CDR1 LGHNA, CDR2 YSLEER. J lost 4 bases, V lost 1 base, and 10 bases had no gene match. The CDR3 length is 16 residues. The CDR3 here is CASSQALGHGGYEQYF. CDR3 nucleotides: TGCGCCAGCAGCCAAGCGCTCGGTCACGGGGGGTACGAGCAGTACTTC.